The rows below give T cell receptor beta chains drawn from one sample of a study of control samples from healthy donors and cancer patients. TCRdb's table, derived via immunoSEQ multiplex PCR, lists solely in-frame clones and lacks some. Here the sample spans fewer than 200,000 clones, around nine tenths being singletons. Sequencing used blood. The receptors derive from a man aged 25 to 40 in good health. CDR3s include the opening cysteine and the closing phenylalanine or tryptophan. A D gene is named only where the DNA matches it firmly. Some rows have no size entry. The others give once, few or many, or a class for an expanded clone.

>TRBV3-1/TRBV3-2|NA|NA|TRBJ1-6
CASSQVAADSPLHF
TGTGCCAGCAGCCAAGTTGCGGCGGATTCACCCCTCCACTTT
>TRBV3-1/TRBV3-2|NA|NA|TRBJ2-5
CASSRSPRGQETQYF
TGTGCCAGCAGCCGCTCTCCCAGGGGCCAAGAGACCCAGTACTTC
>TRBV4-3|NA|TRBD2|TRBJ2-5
CASSQGGLAGVGQETQYF
TGCGCCAGCAGCCAAGGGGGGCTAGCGGGGGTAGGACAAGAGACCCAGTACTTC
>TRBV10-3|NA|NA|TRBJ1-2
CAITPGEGSIYGYTF
TGTGCCATCACCCCGGGAGAGGGGAGTATCTATGGCTACACCTTC
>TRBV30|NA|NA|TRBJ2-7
CAWSVSYEQYF
TGTGCCTGGAGTGTGTCTTACGAGCAGTACTTC
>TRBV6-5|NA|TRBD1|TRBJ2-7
CASRARGTGGYEQYF
TGTGCCAGCAGAGCTAGGGGGACAGGGGGATACGAGCAGTACTTC
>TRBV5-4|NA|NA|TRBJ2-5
CASSPGDRNQETQYF
TGTGCCAGCAGCCCGGGGGACAGAAACCAAGAGACCCAGTACTTC
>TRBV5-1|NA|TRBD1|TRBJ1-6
CASSPGTGGNSPLHF
TGCGCCAGCAGCCCCGGGACAGGGGGAAATTCACCCCTCCACTTT
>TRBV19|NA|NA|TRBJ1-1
CASSMREMNTEAFF
TGTGCCAGTAGTATGCGGGAGATGAACACTGAAGCTTTCTTT
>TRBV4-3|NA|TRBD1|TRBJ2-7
CASSQGTGDYYEQYF
TGCGCCAGCAGCCAAGGAACAGGGGATTACTACGAGCAGTACTTC
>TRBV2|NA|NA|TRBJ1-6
CASSIGTDNSPLHF
TGTGCCAGCAGTATCGGGACGGACAATTCACCCCTCCACTTT
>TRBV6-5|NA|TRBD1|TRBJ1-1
CASSRGTGRNTEAFF
TGTGCCAGCAGTCGAGGGACAGGGAGGAACACTGAAGCTTTCTTT
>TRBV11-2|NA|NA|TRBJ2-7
CASSLGPETSYEQYF
TGTGCCAGCAGCTTAGGGCCCGAAACCTCCTACGAGCAGTACTTC
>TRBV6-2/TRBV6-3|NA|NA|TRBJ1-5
CASTPGGLGQPQHF
TGTGCCAGCACCCCGGGTGGGTTAGGTCAGCCCCAGCATTTT
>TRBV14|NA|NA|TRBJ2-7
CASSDRGRYEQYF
TGTGCCAGCAGCGACCGGGGGAGGTACGAGCAGTACTTC
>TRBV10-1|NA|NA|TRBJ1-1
CASSEGSKNTEAFF
TGCGCCAGCAGTGAGGGCAGTAAGAACACTGAAGCTTTCTTT
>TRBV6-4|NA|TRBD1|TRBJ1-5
CASSSLPGQGLGSNQPQHF
TGTGCCAGCAGTTCACTCCCTGGACAGGGGTTAGGTAGCAATCAGCCCCAGCATTTT
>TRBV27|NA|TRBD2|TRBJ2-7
CASRFSGTPSYEQYF
TGTGCCAGCAGGTTTAGCGGGACCCCCTCTTACGAGCAGTACTTC
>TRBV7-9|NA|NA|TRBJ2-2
CASSPEGAGELFF
TGTGCCAGCAGCCCGGAGGGAGCCGGGGAGCTGTTTTTT
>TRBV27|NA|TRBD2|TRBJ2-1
CASIGEGGRAAEPTRNEQFF
TGTGCCAGCATAGGGGAAGGCGGGAGGGCCGCGGAGCCGACGCGGAATGAGCAGTTCTTC
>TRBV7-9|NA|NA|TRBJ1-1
CASSPGGTTEAFF
TGTGCCAGCAGCCCGGGGGGTACCACTGAAGCTTTCTTT
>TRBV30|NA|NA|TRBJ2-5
CAWRLEYQETQYF
TGTGCCTGGAGGCTGGAGTACCAAGAGACCCAGTACTTC
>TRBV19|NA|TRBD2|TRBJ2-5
CASRQTSGATRETQYF
TGTGCCAGTAGGCAGACTAGCGGGGCCACCCGGGAGACCCAGTACTTC
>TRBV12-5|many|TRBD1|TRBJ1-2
CASGRGQGKGYTF
TGTGCTAGTGGCCGGGGACAGGGGAAGGGCTACACCTTC
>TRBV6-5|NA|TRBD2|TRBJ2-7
CASSSERGVLYEQYF
TGTGCCAGCAGTTCTGAGCGGGGGGTGCTCTACGAGCAGTACTTC
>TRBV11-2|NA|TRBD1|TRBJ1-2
CASSFTGDSVYGYTF
TGTGCCAGCAGCTTTACAGGGGACAGCGTCTATGGCTACACCTTC
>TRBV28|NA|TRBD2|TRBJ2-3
CASPRTSGLSSLTDTQYF
TGTGCCAGCCCCCGGACTAGCGGACTATCTAGCCTCACAGATACGCAGTATTTT
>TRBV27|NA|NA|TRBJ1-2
CASSLGPYYGYTF
TGTGCCAGCAGTTTAGGGCCTTACTATGGCTACACCTTC
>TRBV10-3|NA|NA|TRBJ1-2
CAIRLTDQPYGYTF
TGTGCCATCCGGCTCACGGACCAACCCTATGGCTACACCTTC
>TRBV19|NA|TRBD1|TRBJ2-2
CASSTGGLGTGELFF
TGTGCCAGTAGTACAGGGGGCTTAGGCACCGGGGAGCTGTTTTTT
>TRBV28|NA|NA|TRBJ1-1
CASSFSQGLNTEAFF
TGTGCCAGCAGTTTTTCCCAGGGCCTCAACACTGAAGCTTTCTTT
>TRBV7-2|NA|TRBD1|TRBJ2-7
CASTSRQGSSYEQYF
TGTGCCAGCACCTCCCGACAGGGAAGCTCCTACGAGCAGTACTTC
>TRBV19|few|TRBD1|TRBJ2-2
CAISPTGVATGELFF
TGTGCCATATCACCGACAGGGGTGGCAACCGGGGAGCTGTTTTTT
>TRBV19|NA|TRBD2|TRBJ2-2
CASTETSGGINTGELFF
TGTGCCAGTACCGAGACTAGCGGGGGGATAAACACCGGGGAGCTGTTTTTT
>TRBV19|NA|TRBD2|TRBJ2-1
CASTPGGAYNEQFF
TGTGCCAGTACTCCGGGGGGGGCCTACAATGAGCAGTTCTTC
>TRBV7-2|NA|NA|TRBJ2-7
CASSSLDGPPYEQYF
TGTGCCAGCAGCTCCTTGGACGGGCCACCCTACGAGCAGTACTTC
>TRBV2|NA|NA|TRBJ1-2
CASTRRTANYGYTF
TGTGCCAGCACGCGGCGGACAGCCAACTATGGCTACACCTTC
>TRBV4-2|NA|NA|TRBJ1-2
CASSPGVRGYTF
TGTGCCAGCAGCCCGGGGGTGCGTGGCTACACCTTC
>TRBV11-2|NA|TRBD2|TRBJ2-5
CASGGASGRGKETQYF
TGTGCCAGCGGCGGGGCTAGCGGGAGGGGGAAAGAGACCCAGTACTTC
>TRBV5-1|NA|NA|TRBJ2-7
CASSLSSNSYEQYF
TGCGCCAGCAGCTTGTCCAGCAATAGCTACGAGCAGTACTTC
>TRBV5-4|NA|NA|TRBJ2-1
CASRLPGTYNEQFF
TGTGCCAGCCGCCTACCGGGAACCTACAATGAGCAGTTCTTC
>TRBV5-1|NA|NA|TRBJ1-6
CASSLGREWNSPLHF
TGCGCCAGCAGCTTGGGCAGGGAATGGAATTCACCCCTCCACTTT
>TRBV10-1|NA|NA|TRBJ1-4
CASILNNEKLFF
TGCGCCAGCATCTTGAATAATGAAAAACTGTTTTTT
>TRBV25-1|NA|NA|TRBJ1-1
CASSEYFEAFF
TGTGCCAGCAGTGAATACTTTGAAGCTTTCTTT
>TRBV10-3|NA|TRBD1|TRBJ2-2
CAISESGTGGTGELFF
TGTGCCATCAGTGAGTCCGGCACAGGGGGCACCGGGGAGCTGTTTTTT
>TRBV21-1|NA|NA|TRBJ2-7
CASSSNSGTRAYEQYF
TGTGCCAGCAGCTCCAATTCCGGGACTAGAGCCTACGAGCAGTACTTC
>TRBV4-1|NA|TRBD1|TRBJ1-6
CASSPLRDRGGSSYNSPLHF
TGCGCCAGCAGCCCACTCCGGGACAGGGGGGGGAGCTCCTATAATTCACCCCTCCACTTT
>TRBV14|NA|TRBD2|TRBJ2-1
CASSLNSGGQQFF
TGTGCCAGCAGTCTGAATAGCGGGGGCCAGCAGTTCTTC
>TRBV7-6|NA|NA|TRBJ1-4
CASSLGGGSGEKLFF
TGTGCCAGCAGCTTAGGGGGGGGGTCCGGAGAAAAACTGTTTTTT
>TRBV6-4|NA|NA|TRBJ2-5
CASSGWQETQYF
TGTGCCAGCAGTGGGTGGCAAGAGACCCAGTACTTC
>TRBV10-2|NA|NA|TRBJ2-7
CASSDALGTDTYEQYF
TGCGCCAGCAGTGATGCGCTCGGGACGGACACCTACGAGCAGTACTTC
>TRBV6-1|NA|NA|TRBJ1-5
CASSESFSQHF
TGTGCCAGCAGTGAAAGTTTTTCCCAGCATTTT
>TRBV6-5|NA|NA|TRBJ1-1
CASSYSNRDTEAFF
TGTGCCAGCAGTTACTCGAACAGGGACACTGAAGCTTTCTTT
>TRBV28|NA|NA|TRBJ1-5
CASSEPGQNQPQHF
TGTGCCAGCAGTGAACCGGGACAAAATCAGCCCCAGCATTTT